One TCR beta chain is described in this entry. These data belong to a study of T cells in localized non-small cell lung cancer. TCRdb keeps only in-frame clones here, not all; method: immunoSEQ multiplex PCR. The sample comprises tens of thousands of clones, around 77% of which are singletons, and roughly 16% rests with the top ten. Trimming stripped 8 bases from V and 6 bases from J, with 13 bases between. Germline values: CDR1 SGHTA, CDR2 FQGNSA. This CDR3 contains 12 residues. The chain links TRBV7-2 to TRBJ1-1; D may be TRBD1 (6 bases). The receptor was isolated from an older male donor with stage III squamous cell lung carcinoma. Sequencing used peripheral blood, obtained before any cancer treatment. In nucleotides, the CDR3 is TGTGCCAGCTCCCGGGACATCCCTGAAGCTTTCTTT. Translated: CASSRDIPEAFF.